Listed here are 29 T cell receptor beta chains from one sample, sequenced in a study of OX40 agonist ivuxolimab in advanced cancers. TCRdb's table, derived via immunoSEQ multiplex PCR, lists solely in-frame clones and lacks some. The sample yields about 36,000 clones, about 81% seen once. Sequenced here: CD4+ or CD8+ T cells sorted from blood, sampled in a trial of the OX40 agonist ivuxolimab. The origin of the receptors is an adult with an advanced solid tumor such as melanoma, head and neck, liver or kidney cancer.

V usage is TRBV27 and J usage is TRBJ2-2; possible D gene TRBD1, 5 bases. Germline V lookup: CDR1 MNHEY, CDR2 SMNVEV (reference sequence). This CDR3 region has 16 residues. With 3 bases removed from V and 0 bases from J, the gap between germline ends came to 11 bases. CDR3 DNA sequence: TGTGCCAGCAGTTTGGTGACAGCCGCGAACACCGGGGAGCTGTTTTTT. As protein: CASSLVTAANTGELFF.

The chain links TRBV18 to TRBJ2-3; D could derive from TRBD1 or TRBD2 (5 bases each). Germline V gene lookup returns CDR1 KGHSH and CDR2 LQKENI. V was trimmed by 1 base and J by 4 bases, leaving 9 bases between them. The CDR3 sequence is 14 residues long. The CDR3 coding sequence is TGTGCCAGCTCACCACGGGGGTCCTCAGATACGCAGTATTTT. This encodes CASSPRGSSDTQYF.

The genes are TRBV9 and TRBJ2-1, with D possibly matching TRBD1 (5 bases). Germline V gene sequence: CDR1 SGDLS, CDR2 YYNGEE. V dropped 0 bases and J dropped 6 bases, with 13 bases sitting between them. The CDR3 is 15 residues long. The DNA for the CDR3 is TGTGCCAGCAGCGTAGGGGGCCTCGACCTCAATGAGCAGTTCTTC. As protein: CASSVGGLDLNEQFF.

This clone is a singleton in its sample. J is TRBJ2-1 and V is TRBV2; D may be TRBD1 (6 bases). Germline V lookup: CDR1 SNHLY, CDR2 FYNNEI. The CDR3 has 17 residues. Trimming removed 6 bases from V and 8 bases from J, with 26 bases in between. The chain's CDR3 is CASSPIARAGDNDEQFF. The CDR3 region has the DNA TGTGCCAGCAGCCCAATAGCTCGGGCAGGGGACAATGATGAGCAGTTCTTC.

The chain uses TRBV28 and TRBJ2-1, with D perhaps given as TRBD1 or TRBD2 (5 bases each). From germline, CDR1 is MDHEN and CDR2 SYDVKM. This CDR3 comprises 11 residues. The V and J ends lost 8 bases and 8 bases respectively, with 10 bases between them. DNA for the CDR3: TGTGCCAGCGGCCCGGGGCATGAGCAGTTCTTC. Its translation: CASGPGHEQFF. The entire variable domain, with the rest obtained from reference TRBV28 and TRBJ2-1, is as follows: DVKVTQSSRYLVKRTGEKVFLECVQDMDHENMFWYRQDPGLGLRLIYFSYDVKMKEKGDIPEGYSVSREKKERFSLILESASTNQTSMYLCASGPGHEQFFGPGTRLTVL.

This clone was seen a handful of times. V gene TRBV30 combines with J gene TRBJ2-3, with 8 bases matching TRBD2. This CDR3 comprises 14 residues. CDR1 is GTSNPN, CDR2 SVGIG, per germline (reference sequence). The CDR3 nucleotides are TGTGCTCTATCGGGGGGGTTAGGCGCAGATACGCAGTATTTT. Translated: CALSGGLGADTQYF.

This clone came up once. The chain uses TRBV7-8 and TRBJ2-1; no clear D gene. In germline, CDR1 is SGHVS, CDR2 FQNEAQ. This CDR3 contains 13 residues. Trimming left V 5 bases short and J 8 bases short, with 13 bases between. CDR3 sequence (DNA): TGTGCCAGCAGCCCCTCCCCTAAGGATGAGCAGTTCTTC. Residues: CASSPSPKDEQFF. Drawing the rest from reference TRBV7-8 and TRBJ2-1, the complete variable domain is GAGVSQSPRYKVAKRGQDVALRCDPISGHVSLFWYQQALGQGPEFLTYFQNEAQLDKSGLPSDRFFAERPEGSVSTLKIQRTQQEDSAVYLCASSPSPKDEQFFGPGTRLTVL.

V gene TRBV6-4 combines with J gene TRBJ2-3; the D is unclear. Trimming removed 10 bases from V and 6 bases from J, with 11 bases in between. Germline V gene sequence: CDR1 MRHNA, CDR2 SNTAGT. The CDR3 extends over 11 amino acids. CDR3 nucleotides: TGTGCCACACGCAACGGGGATACGCAGTATTTT. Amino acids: CATRNGDTQYF.

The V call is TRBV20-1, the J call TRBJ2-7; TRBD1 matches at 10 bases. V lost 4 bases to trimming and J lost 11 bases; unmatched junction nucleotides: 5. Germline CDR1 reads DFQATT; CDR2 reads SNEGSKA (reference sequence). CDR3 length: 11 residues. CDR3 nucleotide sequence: TGCAGTGCTAAAACGGACAGGGGGGAGTACTTC. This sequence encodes CSAKTDRGEYF.

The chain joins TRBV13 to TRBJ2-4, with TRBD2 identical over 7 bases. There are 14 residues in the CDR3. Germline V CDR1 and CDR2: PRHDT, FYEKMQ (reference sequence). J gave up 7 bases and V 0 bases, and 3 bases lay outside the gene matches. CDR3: CASSLGGLENIQYF. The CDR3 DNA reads TGTGCCAGCAGCTTAGGAGGACTAGAGAACATTCAGTACTTC.

The CDR3 DNA sequence: TGTGCCAGCAGCTCCCGGACCGATAATTCACCCCTCCACTTT. It codes for CASSSRTDNSPLHF. The chain joins TRBV7-6 to TRBJ1-6; no definite D call. This CDR3 region has 14 residues. Germline CDR1 reads SGHVS; CDR2 reads FNYEAQ. Trimming removed 4 bases from V and 5 bases from J, with 9 bases in between. Together with reference TRBV7-6 and TRBJ1-6, the CDR3 gives the full variable domain: GAGVSQSPRYKVTKRGQDVALRCDPISGHVSLYWYRQALGQGPEFLTYFNYEAQQDKSGLPNDRFSAERPEGSISTLTIQRTEQRDSAMYRCASSSRTDNSPLHFGNGTRLTVT.

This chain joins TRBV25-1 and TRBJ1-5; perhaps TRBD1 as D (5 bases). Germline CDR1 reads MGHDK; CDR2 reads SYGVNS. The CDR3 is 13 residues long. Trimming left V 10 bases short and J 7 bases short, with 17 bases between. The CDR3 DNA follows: TGTGCCACCTCCGGGCAGGGCTGGCAGCCCCAGCATTTT. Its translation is CATSGQGWQPQHF.

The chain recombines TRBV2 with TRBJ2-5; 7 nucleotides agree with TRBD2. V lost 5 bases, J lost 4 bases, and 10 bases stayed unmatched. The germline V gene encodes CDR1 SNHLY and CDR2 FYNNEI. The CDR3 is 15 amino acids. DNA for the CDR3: TGTGCCAGCAGTTTTAGCGGGCGAGCAGGAGAGACCCAGTACTTC. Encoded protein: CASSFSGRAGETQYF.

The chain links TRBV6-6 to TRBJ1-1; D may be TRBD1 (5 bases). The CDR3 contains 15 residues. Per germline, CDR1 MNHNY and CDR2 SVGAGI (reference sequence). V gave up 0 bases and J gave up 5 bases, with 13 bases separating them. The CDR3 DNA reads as TGTGCCAGCAGTTACTCGATGCGGGGACGAACTGAAGCTTTCTTT. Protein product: CASSYSMRGRTEAFF.

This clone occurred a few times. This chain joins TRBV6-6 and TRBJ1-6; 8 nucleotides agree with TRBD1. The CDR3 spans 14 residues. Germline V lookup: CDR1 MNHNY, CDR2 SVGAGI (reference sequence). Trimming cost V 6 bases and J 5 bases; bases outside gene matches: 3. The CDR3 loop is CASRGQEDNSPLHF. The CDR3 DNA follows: TGTGCCAGCAGGGGACAGGAGGATAATTCACCCCTCCACTTT.

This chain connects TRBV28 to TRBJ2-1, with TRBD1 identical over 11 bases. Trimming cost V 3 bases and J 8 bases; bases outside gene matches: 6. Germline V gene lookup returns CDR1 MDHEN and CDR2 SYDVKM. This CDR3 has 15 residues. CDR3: CASSFGQGAKDEQFF. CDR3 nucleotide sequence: TGTGCCAGCAGTTTTGGACAGGGGGCTAAGGATGAGCAGTTCTTC.

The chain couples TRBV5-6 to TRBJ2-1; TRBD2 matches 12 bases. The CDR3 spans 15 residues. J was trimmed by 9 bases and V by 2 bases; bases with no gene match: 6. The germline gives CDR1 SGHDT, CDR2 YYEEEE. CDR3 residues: CASSLGLAGGLEQFF. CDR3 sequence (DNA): TGTGCCAGCAGCTTAGGGCTAGCGGGAGGGCTTGAGCAGTTCTTC.

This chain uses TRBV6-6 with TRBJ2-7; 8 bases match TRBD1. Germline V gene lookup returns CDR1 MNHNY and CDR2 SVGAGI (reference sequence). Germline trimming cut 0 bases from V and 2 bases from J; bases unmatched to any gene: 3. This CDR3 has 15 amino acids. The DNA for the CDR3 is TGTGCCAGCAGTTACTCGACAGGGGCCCCCTACGAGCAGTACTTC. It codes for CASSYSTGAPYEQYF.

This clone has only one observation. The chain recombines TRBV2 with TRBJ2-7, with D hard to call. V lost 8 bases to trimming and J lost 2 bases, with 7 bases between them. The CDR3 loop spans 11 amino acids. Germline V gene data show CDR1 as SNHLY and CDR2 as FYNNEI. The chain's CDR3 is CASRATYEQYF. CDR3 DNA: TGTGCCAGCCGGGCCACCTACGAGCAGTACTTC.

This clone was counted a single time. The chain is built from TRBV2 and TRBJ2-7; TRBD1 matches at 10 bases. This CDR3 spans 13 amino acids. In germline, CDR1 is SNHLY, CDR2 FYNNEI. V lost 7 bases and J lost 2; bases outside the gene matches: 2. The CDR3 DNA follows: TGTGCCAGCACAGGGACAGGGGCCTACGAGCAGTACTTC. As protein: CASTGTGAYEQYF.

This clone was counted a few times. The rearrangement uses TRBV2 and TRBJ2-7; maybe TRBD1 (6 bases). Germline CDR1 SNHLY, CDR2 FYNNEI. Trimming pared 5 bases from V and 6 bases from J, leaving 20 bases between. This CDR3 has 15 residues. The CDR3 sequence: CASSLRGTGFREQYF. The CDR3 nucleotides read TGTGCCAGCAGTCTCCGGGGTACAGGGTTCCGCGAGCAGTACTTC.

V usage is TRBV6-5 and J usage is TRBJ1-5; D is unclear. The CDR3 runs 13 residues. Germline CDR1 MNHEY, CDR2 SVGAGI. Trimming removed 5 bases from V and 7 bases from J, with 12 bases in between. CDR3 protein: CASSPRLAQPQHF. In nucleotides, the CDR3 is TGTGCCAGCAGTCCTCGGTTGGCCCAGCCCCAGCATTTT.

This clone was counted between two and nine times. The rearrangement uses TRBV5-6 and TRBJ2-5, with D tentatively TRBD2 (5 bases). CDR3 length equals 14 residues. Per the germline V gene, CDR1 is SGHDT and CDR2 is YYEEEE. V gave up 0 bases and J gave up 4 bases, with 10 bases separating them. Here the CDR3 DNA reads TGTGCCAGCAGCTTGGGTCCGACTACAGAGACCCAGTACTTC. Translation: CASSLGPTTETQYF.

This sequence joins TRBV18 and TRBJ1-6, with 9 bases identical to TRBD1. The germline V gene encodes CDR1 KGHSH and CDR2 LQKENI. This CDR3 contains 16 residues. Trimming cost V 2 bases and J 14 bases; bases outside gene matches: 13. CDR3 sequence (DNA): TGTGCCAGCTCACCATCGGCCCCGGGACAGGGAAGCGCCCTCCACTTT. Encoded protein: CASSPSAPGQGSALHF.

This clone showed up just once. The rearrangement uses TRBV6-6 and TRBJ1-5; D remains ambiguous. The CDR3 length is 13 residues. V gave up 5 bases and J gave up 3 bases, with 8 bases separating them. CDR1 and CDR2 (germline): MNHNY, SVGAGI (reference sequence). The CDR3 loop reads CASSGRYNQPQHF. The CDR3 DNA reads TGTGCCAGCAGTGGACGGTACAATCAGCCCCAGCATTTT.

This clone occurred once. In DNA form, the CDR3 reads TGTGCCAGCATCGGCAGCACAGATACGCAGTATTTT. It specifies CASIGSTDTQYF. This chain links TRBV6-1 with TRBJ2-3; no clear D. The CDR3 contains 12 residues. The V gene lost 7 bases and the J gene lost 0 bases, with 5 bases spanning the gap. Germline V gene data show CDR1 as MNHNS and CDR2 as SASEGT.

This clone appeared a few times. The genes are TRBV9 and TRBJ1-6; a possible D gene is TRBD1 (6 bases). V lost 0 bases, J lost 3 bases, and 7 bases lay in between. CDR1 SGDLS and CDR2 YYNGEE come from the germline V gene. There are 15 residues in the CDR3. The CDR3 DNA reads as TGTGCCAGCAGCGTAGAGGGGGACTATAATTCACCCCTCCACTTT. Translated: CASSVEGDYNSPLHF.

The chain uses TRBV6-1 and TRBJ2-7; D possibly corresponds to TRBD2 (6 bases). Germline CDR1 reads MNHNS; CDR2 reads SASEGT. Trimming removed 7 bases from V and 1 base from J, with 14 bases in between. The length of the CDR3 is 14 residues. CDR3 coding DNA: TGTGCCAGCAATGGCTGGCGGGGTTCCTACGAGCAGTACTTC. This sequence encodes CASNGWRGSYEQYF.

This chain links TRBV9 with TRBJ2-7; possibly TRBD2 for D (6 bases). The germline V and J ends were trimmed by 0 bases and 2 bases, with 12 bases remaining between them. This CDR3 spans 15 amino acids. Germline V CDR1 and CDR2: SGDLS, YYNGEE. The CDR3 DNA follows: TGTGCCAGCAGCGTAGGGGGGGACTGGACCTACGAGCAGTACTTC. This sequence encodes CASSVGGDWTYEQYF.